Presented here are 25 T cell receptor beta chains from one specimen sequenced in a study of cytomegalovirus exposure and HLA in healthy donors. PCR involved 60 Vbeta and 13 Jbeta primers. Sequencing was performed with immunoSEQ multiplex PCR; in TCRdb, only in-frame clones are kept and a portion is missing. The table lists some 200,000 clones, 60% to 85% of them singletons, with 1.5% in the top ten. Sequencing input: PBMCs. The receptors here all came from a girl aged 10 to 17 in good health and CMV-seropositive.

A few counts support this clone. V is TRBV6-1 and J is TRBJ1-4; D gene ambiguous. The germline V gene encodes CDR1 MNHNS and CDR2 SASEGT. Trimming shortened V by 6 bases and J by 5 bases, and 7 bases separated the two germline ends. The CDR3 contains 12 residues. CDR3 bases: TGTGCCAGCAGCCAGCGGAATGAAAAACTGTTTTTT. Translating gives CASSQRNEKLFF.

The DNA for the CDR3 is TGCGCCAGCAGCCAAGGGGCAGGAGGGTACGAGCAGTACTTC. As protein: CASSQGAGGYEQYF. The rearrangement links TRBV4-1 to TRBJ2-7; D might be TRBD2 (6 bases). V was cut by 1 base and J by 4 bases, with 11 bases left in between. The CDR3 spans 14 residues. The germline V gene has CDR1 MGHRA and CDR2 YSYEKL.

This chain links TRBV6-5 with TRBJ1-1, with a weak D call TRBD1 (5 bases). This CDR3 has 14 residues. Germline V gives CDR1 MNHEY, CDR2 SVGAGI. The V and J ends lost 10 bases and 1 base respectively, with 16 bases between them. The CDR3 sequence is CATGTDSRNTEAFF. CDR3 bases: TGTGCCACCGGCACCGACAGCAGGAACACTGAAGCTTTCTTT.

This clone was seen a few times. This rearrangement joins TRBV9 to TRBJ2-3; 9 bases align to TRBD2. CDR3 size: 17 residues. V gave up 0 bases and J gave up 4 bases; unmatched junction bases: 9. Looked up from germline, CDR1 is SGDLS and CDR2 is YYNGEE. The CDR3 region has the DNA TGTGCCAGCAGCGTAGCTACGGCGGGGGGGAGGGCAGATACGCAGTATTTT. Translation gives CASSVATAGGRADTQYF.

The chain is built from TRBV2 and TRBJ1-4; 8 nucleotides align to TRBD1. After removal of 8 bases from V and 5 bases from J, the junction contained 7 bases not matched to a gene. The CDR3 sequence is 14 residues long. Germline loops: CDR1 SNHLY, CDR2 FYNNEI. This CDR3 reads CASGTGTGNEKLFF. As DNA, the CDR3 is TGTGCCAGCGGGACCGGGACAGGAAATGAAAAACTGTTTTTT.

The chain combines TRBV14 with TRBJ2-7; D is possibly TRBD1 (5 bases). The CDR3 extends over 14 amino acids. Germline V gene data show CDR1 as SGHDN and CDR2 as FVKESK. Trimming pared 0 bases from V and 3 bases from J, leaving 9 bases between. The CDR3 nucleotides read TGTGCCAGCAGCCAAGACCCCAGGGTCTACGAGCAGTACTTC. Amino acids: CASSQDPRVYEQYF.

V usage is TRBV10-3 and J usage is TRBJ1-2; 9 bases align to TRBD1. V shed 5 bases, J shed 2 bases, and the junction held 3 bases outside the gene matches. The germline CDR1 and CDR2 sequences are ENHRY and SYGVKD. The CDR3 loop spans 14 amino acids. Written as DNA, the CDR3 is TGTGCCATCAGTCCCGGGACAGGGAACTATGGCTACACCTTC. Its translation: CAISPGTGNYGYTF.

The chain combines TRBV2 with TRBJ1-1; TRBD1 matches at 9 bases. The CDR3 is 14 amino acids. The V and J ends lost 10 bases and 6 bases, in that order; junction bases with no gene match: 12. In germline, CDR1 is SNHLY, CDR2 FYNNEI. The CDR3 region is CATRQGEVSAEAFF. The CDR3 coding sequence is TGTGCCACTCGACAGGGGGAAGTTTCCGCTGAAGCTTTCTTT.

The chain combines TRBV19 with TRBJ2-3; a possible D gene is TRBD1 (7 bases). CDR3 size: 13 residues. V was shortened by 5 bases and J by 8 bases, with 14 bases between the two germline ends. Germline CDR1 and CDR2: LNHDA and SQIVND (reference sequence). CDR3 bases: TGTGCCAGTAGTGCCACCCAGGGGGGTACGCAGTATTTT. Amino acids: CASSATQGGTQYF.

The V call is TRBV6-6, the J call TRBJ1-1; 8 positions match TRBD1. Germline CDR1 and CDR2: MNHNY and SVGAGI (reference sequence). The CDR3 totals 16 residues. Unmatched junction bases numbered 11, after V lost 5 bases and J lost 3 bases. CDR3 sequence reads: CASSVRAGGWDTEAFF. CDR3 in DNA: TGTGCCAGCAGTGTTCGGGCAGGGGGCTGGGACACTGAAGCTTTCTTT.

The V gene is TRBV29-1, the J gene TRBJ2-3; possibly TRBD1 for D (5 bases). CDR3 length: 12 amino acids. CDR1 and CDR2 (germline): SQVTM, ANQGSEA. V lost 8 bases and J lost 0, with 9 bases in between. CDR3 sequence reads: CSQGRSTDTQYF. Here the CDR3 DNA reads TGCAGCCAGGGAAGGAGCACAGATACGCAGTATTTT.

V usage is TRBV10-1 and J usage is TRBJ2-3, with 11 bases aligning to TRBD2. Germline CDR1 WNHNN, CDR2 SYGVQD (reference sequence). This CDR3 has 16 amino acids. V lost 2 bases and J lost 5; bases outside the gene matches: 6. Here the CDR3 reads CASSEALAGGLDTQYF. The CDR3 DNA sequence: TGCGCCAGCAGTGAGGCTCTAGCGGGGGGTCTAGATACGCAGTATTTT.

J is TRBJ1-3 and V is TRBV25-1; D perhaps matches TRBD1 (6 bases). The V gene lost 7 bases and the J gene lost 0 bases, with 16 bases spanning the gap. The CDR3 extends over 16 amino acids. The germline V gene encodes CDR1 MGHDK and CDR2 SYGVNS. CDR3 amino acids: CASTAGTHHSGNTIYF. CDR3 in DNA: TGTGCCAGCACCGCCGGGACACACCACTCTGGAAACACCATATATTTT.

This rearrangement joins TRBV5-6 to TRBJ2-3; possible D gene TRBD2, 5 bases. Germline CDR1 is SGHDT and CDR2 is YYEEEE. Trimming took 2 bases from V and 3 from J, leaving 13 bases between them. The CDR3 has 15 amino acids. CDR3 sequence reads: CASSFGNRETDTQYF. The CDR3 nucleotides are TGTGCCAGCAGCTTCGGGAACAGAGAGACAGATACGCAGTATTTT.

This clone has only a few counts. V is TRBV2 and J is TRBJ1-3, with a tentative D call TRBD1 (6 bases). The CDR3 runs to 13 residues. V was pared by 10 bases and J by 4 bases, with 14 bases between. Germline CDR1 SNHLY, CDR2 FYNNEI. CDR3 region: CANLNRDGNTIYF. The CDR3 coding sequence is TGTGCCAACCTTAACAGGGACGGAAACACCATATATTTT.

The rearrangement joins TRBV23-1 to TRBJ2-7, with D perhaps TRBD1 (6 bases). TRBV23-1 is labeled an ORF, and its function is uncertain. CDR3 size: 15 residues. Trimming shortened V by 6 bases and J by 3 bases, and 18 bases separated the two germline ends. CDR3 nucleotide sequence: TGCGCCAGCAGCCTTGTGCAGGGGATTGTCTACGAGCAGTACTTC. This sequence encodes CASSLVQGIVYEQYF.

The V and J genes are TRBV19 and TRBJ1-3; 9 nucleotides align to TRBD1. CDR1 LNHDA and CDR2 SQIVND come from the germline V gene (reference sequence). CDR3 length equals 15 residues. J lost 2 bases, V lost 8 bases, and 7 bases had no gene match. CDR3 DNA: TGTGCCAGTGAGGACGGACAGGGGACTGGAAACACCATATATTTT. As protein: CASEDGQGTGNTIYF.

This clone has a handful of counts. The chain recombines TRBV21-1 with TRBJ2-7; the D call in the table, TRBD2, was not verified against the DNA. TRBV21-1 is a listed pseudogene. The CDR3 is made up of 17 amino acids. CDR3 amino acids: CASRNDPLRESSYEQYF. CDR3 DNA: TGTGCCAGCAGGAATGATCCACTGAGAGAGAGCTCCTACGAGCAGTACTTC.

V and J are TRBV19 and TRBJ1-5, with 12 bases that match TRBD1. This CDR3 comprises 16 residues. Germline V gene lookup returns CDR1 LNHDA and CDR2 SQIVND (reference sequence). The V and J ends lost 8 bases and 6 bases, in that order; junction bases with no gene match: 11. CDR3 sequence: CASWMGTGGSFQPQHF. For the CDR3, the DNA is TGTGCCAGTTGGATGGGGACAGGGGGCAGTTTTCAGCCCCAGCATTTT.

The chain has TRBV4-3 and TRBJ1-5; D call uncertain. Per germline, CDR1 LGHNA and CDR2 YSLEER. This CDR3 has 13 amino acids. Trimming pared 2 bases from V and 6 bases from J, leaving 8 bases between. CDR3: CASSQTESQPQHF. The CDR3 nucleotides read TGCGCCAGCAGCCAAACGGAGAGTCAGCCCCAGCATTTT.

The genes are TRBV10-1 and TRBJ2-3; no definite D call. Trimming left V 6 bases short and J 1 base short, with 5 bases between. From germline, CDR1 is WNHNN and CDR2 SYGVQD (reference sequence). This CDR3 has 12 amino acids. CDR3 sequence (DNA): TGCGCCAGCAGCATAGGCACAGATACGCAGTATTTT. Translation gives CASSIGTDTQYF.

The chain has TRBV6-1 and TRBJ2-1; 8 bases fit TRBD1. This CDR3 spans 15 amino acids. CDR1 is MNHNS and CDR2 is SASEGT in the germline V gene. Trimming at V came to 5 bases and at J to 2 bases, leaving 5 bases not matched to a gene. The CDR3: CASSHGQGTYNEQFF. CDR3 DNA: TGTGCCAGCAGTCACGGACAGGGAACCTACAATGAGCAGTTCTTC.

The genes are TRBV27 and TRBJ2-2, with 7 positions matching TRBD1. The CDR3 contains 15 residues. CDR1 is MNHEY, CDR2 SMNVEV, per germline (reference sequence). The V gene end was trimmed by 6 bases and the J gene end by 0 bases; junction bases not matched to a gene: 4. Written as DNA, the CDR3 is TGTGCCAGCAGCGAAACAGGGGCGAACACCGGGGAGCTGTTTTTT. Translated: CASSETGANTGELFF.

This clone was detected a few times. The chain combines TRBV2 with TRBJ2-5; the match to TRBD2 covers 12 bases. Germline CDR1 SNHLY, CDR2 FYNNEI. After removal of 8 bases from V and 2 bases from J, the junction contained 9 bases not matched to a gene. The CDR3 is 16 residues long. DNA for the CDR3: TGTGCCAGCCAAACTAGCGGGGGGCGTCCACAAGAGACCCAGTACTTC. This gives the protein CASQTSGGRPQETQYF.

This chain uses TRBV7-2 with TRBJ2-7; TRBD2 agrees at 7 bases. J gave up 1 base and V 5 bases, and 5 bases lay outside the gene matches. The germline gives CDR1 SGHTA, CDR2 FQGNSA. The CDR3 covers 14 residues. In nucleotides, the CDR3 is TGTGCCAGCAGCACCGGGACTACATCCTACGAGCAGTACTTC. Amino acid sequence: CASSTGTTSYEQYF.